These 21 T cell receptor beta chains were sequenced from one sample in a study of beta chain features in type 1 diabetes. Study-wide points: Within each of all four CD4+ subsets, Type 1 diabetes patients had TCRB CDR3s that were moderately but significantly shorter.

Their antigens are not known. Of the isolated RNA, all was reverse transcribed, and so the sequenced material was expressed TCRB transcripts. Clones were read by immunoSEQ multiplex PCR, and TCRdb kept only the in-frame ones, dropping some. The data contain about 370,000 clones, roughly a tenth of them singletons. What was sequenced was central memory CD4+ T cells from blood. These receptor sequences come from a young man with type 1 diabetes.

This chain's CDR3 is CASSPPAPPSSIEQFF. Here the CDR3 DNA reads TGTGCCAGCAGCCCCCCGGCTCCCCCCTCTTCGATTGAGCAGTTCTTC. This chain connects TRBV7-2 to TRBJ2-1; the D is unclear. Trimming removed 5 bases from V and 9 bases from J, with 23 bases in between. This CDR3 is 16 amino acids long. Per the germline V gene, CDR1 is SGHTA and CDR2 is FQGNSA.

V usage is TRBV18 and J usage is TRBJ2-5; 11 bases match TRBD2. CDR1 is KGHSH, CDR2 LQKENI, per germline. J was trimmed by 11 bases and V by 0 bases; bases with no gene match: 11. The CDR3 loop spans 16 amino acids. The CDR3 protein is CASSPPTSGRGREQYF. For the CDR3, the DNA is TGTGCCAGCTCACCACCTACTAGCGGGAGAGGTAGGGAGCAGTACTTC.

This clone occurred a few times. The chain links TRBV2 to TRBJ2-5; no clear D gene. The CDR3 consists of 12 residues. Germline CDR1 SNHLY, CDR2 FYNNEI. V shed 2 bases and J shed 13 bases, with 14 bases lying between them. The DNA for the CDR3 is TGTGCCAGCAGTGAAACATCTCAAGCCTCGTACTTC. This encodes CASSETSQASYF. Looking up the rest from reference TRBV2 and TRBJ2-5 gives the full variable domain: EPEVTQTPSHQVTQMGQEVILRCVPISNHLYFYWYRQILGQKVEFLVSFYNNEISEKSEIFDDQFSVERPDGSNFTLKIRSTKLEDSAMYFCASSETSQASYFGPGTRLLVL.

J is TRBJ1-2 and V is TRBV5-6; 8 nucleotides align to TRBD1. The CDR3 extends over 13 amino acids. V lost 5 bases to trimming and J lost 2 bases; unmatched junction nucleotides: 2. Germline assignment: CDR1 SGHDT and CDR2 YYEEEE. CDR3 loop: CASRRTGNYGYTF. CDR3 DNA: TGTGCCAGCAGGAGGACAGGGAACTATGGCTACACCTTC.

This clone was found a few times. The rearrangement uses TRBV28 and TRBJ2-7; D may be TRBD2 (7 bases). The V gene lost 7 bases and the J gene lost 1 base, with 20 bases spanning the gap. This CDR3 spans 16 amino acids. Germline V CDR1 and CDR2: MDHEN, SYDVKM. As DNA, the CDR3 is TGTGCCAGCAATCCGATGGGGAGGGGGGCTTCCTACGAGCAGTACTTC. Translation gives CASNPMGRGASYEQYF.

This clone was seen a few times. This rearrangement joins TRBV7-3 to TRBJ2-7; perhaps TRBD1 as D (6 bases). This CDR3 contains 13 residues. Trimming stripped 5 bases from V and 0 bases from J, with 8 bases between. CDR1 is SGHTA and CDR2 is FQGTGA in the germline V gene. Written as DNA, the CDR3 is TGTGCCAGCAGCCGGGACACCTCCTACGAGCAGTACTTC. Amino acid sequence: CASSRDTSYEQYF. Supplemented by reference TRBV7-3 and TRBJ2-7, the full variable domain reads GAGVSQTPSNKVTEKGKYVELRCDPISGHTALYWYRQSLGQGPEFLIYFQGTGAADDSGLPNDRFFAVRPEGSVSTLKIQRTERGDSAVYLCASSRDTSYEQYFGPGTRLTVT.

This sequence joins TRBV29-1 and TRBJ2-7; no definite D call. Trimming removed 7 bases at V and 0 bases at J, with 13 bases between. CDR1 is SQVTM, CDR2 ANQGSEA, per germline. The CDR3 contains 13 residues. CDR3 sequence (DNA): TGCAGCGCCGCGACACTTTCCTCCTACGAGCAGTACTTC. This gives the protein CSAATLSSYEQYF.

In its sample, this clone was seen a few times. V and J are TRBV2 and TRBJ1-1; 7 nucleotides align to TRBD1. The germline V gene encodes CDR1 SNHLY and CDR2 FYNNEI. CDR3 length: 15 amino acids. J was trimmed by 1 base and V by 4 bases; bases with no gene match: 6. In nucleotides, the CDR3 is TGTGCCAGCAGTGCCGACAGGGCCGCGAACACTGAAGCTTTCTTT. Its protein is CASSADRAANTEAFF.

This clone was picked up many times. V gene TRBV14 combines with J gene TRBJ2-7, with D hard to call. The CDR3 has 15 residues. V was trimmed by 2 bases and J by 2 bases, leaving 13 bases between them. Germline V CDR1 and CDR2: SGHDN, FVKESK. The CDR3 is CASSQITQPTYEQYF. CDR3 in DNA: TGTGCCAGCAGCCAAATAACTCAGCCGACCTACGAGCAGTACTTC.

The CDR3: CASSLSKNSNQPQHF. The CDR3 coding sequence is TGTGCCAGCTCACTCTCCAAAAATAGCAATCAGCCCCAGCATTTT. J is TRBJ1-5 and V is TRBV18, with D unresolved. Trimming shortened V by 4 bases and J by 0 bases, and 10 bases separated the two germline ends. CDR1 and CDR2 from the germline V gene are KGHSH and LQKENI. This CDR3 contains 15 residues. The full variable domain, in which reference TRBV18 and TRBJ1-5 provide the parts outside the CDR3, is NAGVMQNPRHLVRRRGQEARLRCSPMKGHSHVYWYRQLPEEGLKFMVYLQKENIIDESGMPKERFSAEFPKEGPSILRIQQVVRGDSAAYFCASSLSKNSNQPQHFGDGTRLSIL.

For this clone: The likely explanation is a read error, given a far larger clone one base away. V gene TRBV4-2 combines with J gene TRBJ1-5, with TRBD1 matching 8 bases. The CDR3 spans 16 residues. V dropped 4 bases and J dropped 0; count of bases not matched to a gene: 5. Germline V gives CDR1 LGHNA, CDR2 YNFKEQ. The CDR3: CASSRQGALSNQPQHF. In DNA form, the CDR3 reads TGTGCCAGCAGCCGTCAGGGGGCACTTAGCAATCAGCCCCAGCATTTT.

This clone was seen a few times. The rearrangement uses TRBV25-1 and TRBJ1-5; 9 positions agree with TRBD1. The CDR3 is 17 residues long. Trimming at V came to 7 bases and at J to 5 bases, leaving 15 bases not matched to a gene. Germline CDR1 and CDR2: MGHDK and SYGVNS. The CDR3 here is CASTPGQGVFLYQPQHF. The CDR3 DNA reads as TGTGCCAGCACTCCGGGACAGGGTGTTTTTTTGTATCAGCCCCAGCATTTT.

This clone was observed a handful of times. The chain recombines TRBV5-4 with TRBJ1-2; maybe TRBD1 (5 bases). This CDR3 has 13 residues. CDR1 and CDR2 (germline): SGHNT, YYREEE (reference sequence). V dropped 4 bases and J dropped 8 bases, with 15 bases sitting between them. The CDR3 spells CASSQQGISGYTF. CDR3 coding DNA: TGTGCCAGCAGCCAGCAGGGTATCAGCGGCTACACCTTC.

This clone was seen more than once but under ten times. The chain couples TRBV18 to TRBJ2-1; D possibly corresponds to TRBD1 (6 bases). Per germline, CDR1 KGHSH and CDR2 LQKENI. The CDR3 runs 16 residues. Trimming removed 0 bases at V and 4 bases at J, with 13 bases between. CDR3 bases: TGTGCCAGCTCACCACCGGGGGCAGGGGTATACAATGAGCAGTTCTTC. Its protein product is CASSPPGAGVYNEQFF.

This clone was observed many times. The chain links TRBV7-2 to TRBJ2-1, with D possibly TRBD1 on 6 matching bases. V was shortened by 2 bases and J by 4 bases, with 12 bases between the two germline ends. Germline CDR1 and CDR2: SGHTA and FQGNSA. The CDR3 totals 15 residues. The CDR3 region is CASSLSTGSYNEQFF. In nucleotides, the CDR3 is TGTGCCAGCAGCTTAAGTACAGGGTCTTACAATGAGCAGTTCTTC.

This clone was counted a few times. The rearrangement uses TRBV2 and TRBJ1-2, with 7 bases identical to TRBD1. Germline loops: CDR1 SNHLY, CDR2 FYNNEI. CDR3 size: 15 residues. The J segment lost 4 bases and the V segment lost 6 bases, leaving 11 bases of the junction unmatched. CDR3 sequence (DNA): TGTGCCAGCAGGCCGCAGGGGGTTTCCTTCTATGGCTACACCTTC. Translated, it gives CASRPQGVSFYGYTF.

The rearrangement joins TRBV14 to TRBJ2-1; 14 bases fit TRBD2. After removal of 4 bases from V and 6 bases from J, the junction contained 2 bases not matched to a gene. This CDR3 comprises 15 residues. The V gene's germline CDR1 is SGHDN and CDR2 FVKESK. DNA for the CDR3: TGTGCCAGCAGCCTCGGACTAGCGGGAGGCAATGAGCAGTTCTTC. Its protein product is CASSLGLAGGNEQFF.

This clone has a handful of counts. The chain joins TRBV19 to TRBJ1-5; D is possibly TRBD1 (6 bases). The V gene lost 2 bases and the J gene lost 2 bases, with 16 bases spanning the gap. Germline loops: CDR1 LNHDA, CDR2 SQIVND (reference sequence). The CDR3 runs 17 residues. This chain's CDR3 is CASSISPGGPGNQPQHF. In DNA, the CDR3 is TGTGCCAGTAGTATATCCCCTGGGGGGCCCGGCAATCAGCCCCAGCATTTT. Filled out from reference TRBV19 and TRBJ1-5, the complete variable domain reads DGGITQSPKYLFRKEGQNVTLSCEQNLNHDAMYWYRQDPGQGLRLIYYSQIVNDFQKGDIAEGYSVSREKKESFPLTVTSAQKNPTAFYLCASSISPGGPGNQPQHFGDGTRLSIL.

This clone has only a few counts. The chain combines TRBV28 with TRBJ2-1; TRBD2 aligns across 14 bases. Germline V CDR1 and CDR2: MDHEN, SYDVKM. The CDR3 extends over 16 amino acids. With V trimmed by 6 bases and J by 8 bases, 9 bases remained unmatched. The chain's CDR3 is CASRRAGTSGSYEQFF. DNA for the CDR3: TGTGCCAGCAGGAGAGCCGGGACTAGCGGGAGTTATGAGCAGTTCTTC.

This clone was recorded a few times. The chain is built from TRBV5-4 and TRBJ1-1, with D possibly being TRBD1 (5 bases). The V and J ends lost 3 bases and 0 bases respectively, with 9 bases between them. The CDR3 loop spans 14 amino acids. Germline CDR1 is SGHNT and CDR2 is YYREEE (reference sequence). The CDR3 is CASSSTGLNTEAFF. CDR3 in DNA: TGTGCCAGCAGCTCCACGGGACTGAACACTGAAGCTTTCTTT.

This clone has a handful of counts. Just one base apart from a much larger clone, this may be a read error. The chain has TRBV5-4 and TRBJ2-3; 8 nucleotides line up with TRBD1. With 3 bases clipped from V and 0 bases from J, the junction kept 3 bases outside the gene matches. This CDR3 is 15 amino acids long. CDR1 SGHNT and CDR2 YYREEE come from the germline V gene (reference sequence). This chain's CDR3 is CASSSQGGSTDTQYF. The CDR3 DNA reads as TGTGCCAGCAGCTCACAGGGGGGAAGCACAGATACGCAGTATTTT.